These T cell receptor beta chains were read from a single sample in a study of cytomegalovirus exposure and HLA in healthy donors. Here immunoSEQ multiplex PCR was the method, and the copy in TCRdb shows in-frame clones only, minus some. The profile shows fewer than 200,000 clones, approximately 81% of them singletons. Sequenced sample: PBMCs. These receptor sequences come from a female donor in good health and CMV-seronegative. Each CDR3 is given with its conserved first and last residue. A D gene is named only where the DNA matches it firmly. Expanded clones get a size class; other rows say once, few or many, or leave the size out.

D gene: TRBD2; V gene: TRBV29-1; clone size: few; J gene: TRBJ2-1; CDR3 protein: CSVLKSVAGVYNEQFF; CDR3 DNA: TGCAGCGTTCTGAAGTCCGTAGCGGGGGTTTACAATGAGCAGTTCTTC
D gene: TRBD1; V gene: TRBV7-2; clone size: .; J gene: TRBJ2-7; CDR3 protein: CASSTPPGTGLRYEQYF; CDR3 DNA: TGTGCCAGCAGCACCCCACCCGGGACAGGTCTGCGTTACGAGCAGTACTTC
D gene: TRBD1; V gene: TRBV7-2; clone size: .; J gene: TRBJ1-1; CDR3 protein: CASSLDRGRTEAFF; CDR3 DNA: TGTGCCAGCAGCTTAGACAGGGGGAGAACTGAAGCTTTCTTT
D gene: TRBD1; V gene: TRBV25-1; clone size: .; J gene: TRBJ1-4; CDR3 protein: CASSAHTGGGIYEKLFF; CDR3 DNA: TGTGCCAGCAGTGCCCATACAGGGGGCGGAATTTATGAAAAACTGTTTTTT
D gene: TRBD1; V gene: TRBV5-1; clone size: .; J gene: TRBJ1-1; CDR3 protein: CASIGSGTGAEAFF; CDR3 DNA: TGCGCCAGCATAGGATCCGGGACAGGGGCTGAAGCTTTCTTT
D gene: .; V gene: TRBV19; clone size: .; J gene: TRBJ2-1; CDR3 protein: CASSIRGSPGNEQFF; CDR3 DNA: TGTGCCAGTAGTATAAGGGGGTCTCCGGGGAATGAGCAGTTCTTC
D gene: .; V gene: TRBV10-1; clone size: .; J gene: TRBJ2-3; CDR3 protein: CDRGLRTQYF; CDR3 DNA: TGCGACCGGGGACTCCGGACGCAGTATTTT
D gene: TRBD1; V gene: TRBV30; clone size: once; J gene: TRBJ2-5; CDR3 protein: CAWSVGQGMTQYF; CDR3 DNA: TGTGCCTGGAGTGTGGGACAGGGCATGACCCAGTACTTC
D gene: .; V gene: TRBV11-2; clone size: .; J gene: TRBJ2-1; CDR3 protein: CASRFSSSIYNEQFF; CDR3 DNA: TGTGCCAGCAGGTTCTCTTCGTCTATCTACAATGAGCAGTTCTTC
D gene: TRBD2; V gene: TRBV29-1; clone size: .; J gene: TRBJ2-1; CDR3 protein: CSALSSGGLAGEQFF; CDR3 DNA: TGCAGCGCCCTATCAAGCGGGGGGCTTGCCGGTGAGCAGTTCTTC